These T cell receptor beta chains were read from a single sample in a study of early T cells in non-severe SARS-CoV-2 infection. TCRdb independently ran MiXCR on the 5' RACE reads; one entry per CDR3 protein. The table has around 80,000 distinct CDR3 sequences, approximately 12% seen once. Input material: whole blood. The receptor source for this set is an adult who was a healthcare worker with PCR-confirmed SARS-CoV-2 infection or an uninfected control (not recorded which). The CDR3 runs from the conserved cysteine through the conserved F or W. Fields, in order: V gene, D gene, J gene, clone size, CDR3 protein, CDR3 DNA. D genes are given only for firm matches. Size tells how often a clone was seen (once, few, many) or the class of an expanded clone, and some rows leave it out.

V: TRBV6-5
D: -
J: TRBJ1-1
size: few
CDR3: CASSYSINRMNTEAFF
DNA: TGTGCCAGCAGTTACTCGATTAACAGGATGAACACTGAAGCTTTCTTT

V: TRBV7-9
D: -
J: TRBJ1-1
size: few
CDR3: CASSLLPPPEAFF
DNA: TGTGCCAGCAGCTTATTACCTCCCCCTGAAGCTTTCTTT

V: TRBV11-2
D: -
J: TRBJ2-1
size: -
CDR3: CASSPGHYNEQFF
DNA: TGTGCCAGTTCACCGGGTCACTACAATGAGCAGTTCTTC

V: TRBV10-2
D: -
J: TRBJ2-7
size: few
CDR3: CASSESGDGYEQYF
DNA: TGCGCCAGCAGTGAGAGTGGGGACGGCTACGAGCAGTACTTC

V: TRBV5-6
D: -
J: TRBJ2-4
size: few
CDR3: CASSLAGAAKNIQYF
DNA: TGTGCCAGCAGCTTGGCAGGGGCGGCCAAAAACATTCAGTACTTC

V: TRBV7-9
D: TRBD1
J: TRBJ1-1
size: -
CDR3: CASSLEGAYTEAFF
DNA: TGTGCCAGCAGCTTAGAGGGGGCATACACTGAAGCTTTCTTT

V: TRBV30
D: TRBD2
J: TRBJ2-1
size: -
CDR3: CAWNSGLAGVDEQFF
DNA: TGTGCCTGGAACTCTGGACTAGCGGGAGTTGATGAGCAGTTCTTC

V: TRBV7-2
D: -
J: TRBJ1-5
size: few
CDR3: CASSPVAFASSNQPQHF
DNA: TGTGCCAGCAGCCCTGTGGCCTTCGCGAGTAGCAATCAGCCCCAGCATTTT

V: TRBV2
D: TRBD2
J: TRBJ2-5
size: few
CDR3: CASSGLADETQYF
DNA: TGTGCCAGCAGTGGACTAGCTGATGAGACCCAGTACTTC

V: TRBV29-1
D: -
J: TRBJ2-7
size: many
CDR3: CSPEKSYEQYF
DNA: TGCAGCCCGGAGAAGTCCTACGAGCAGTACTTC

V: TRBV28
D: TRBD1
J: TRBJ2-4
size: few
CDR3: CASRSPGQGADQYF
DNA: TGTGCCAGCAGGAGTCCGGGACAGGGGGCGGATCAGTACTTC

V: TRBV7-9
D: TRBD2
J: TRBJ2-1
size: many
CDR3: CASSMGLYEQFF
DNA: TGTGCCAGCAGCATGGGACTATACGAGCAGTTCTTC

V: TRBV5-1
D: TRBD1
J: TRBJ1-5
size: -
CDR3: CASSLGQGEQPQHF
DNA: TGCGCCAGCAGTCTTGGACAGGGGGAGCAGCCCCAGCATTTT

V: TRBV5-5
D: -
J: TRBJ2-7
size: -
CDR3: CASSWTVSYEQYF
DNA: TGTGCCAGCAGCTGGACAGTCTCCTACGAGCAGTACTTC

V: TRBV27
D: TRBD1
J: TRBJ2-6
size: many
CDR3: CASTPLSSRGGAGANVLTF
DNA: TGTGCCAGCACCCCCCTTTCGTCAAGAGGGGGCGCTGGGGCCAACGTCCTGACTTTC

V: TRBV7-9
D: TRBD1
J: TRBJ2-4
size: -
CDR3: CASSAQQGARIIQYF
DNA: TGTGCCAGCAGCGCCCAACAGGGGGCGCGGATCATTCAGTACTTC

V: TRBV6-6
D: TRBD2
J: TRBJ2-1
size: many
CDR3: CASSRLAAYNEQFF
DNA: TGTGCCAGCAGTCGACTAGCGGCTTACAATGAGCAGTTCTTC

V: TRBV28
D: TRBD2
J: TRBJ2-5
size: -
CDR3: CASSAPSGQETQYF
DNA: TGTGCCAGCAGTGCCCCTAGCGGTCAAGAGACCCAGTACTTC

V: TRBV30
D: -
J: TRBJ1-1
size: few
CDR3: CAWSPGHLNTEAFF
DNA: TGTGCCTGGAGCCCGGGACACCTGAACACTGAAGCTTTCTTT

V: TRBV29-1
D: TRBD2
J: TRBJ2-4
size: few
CDR3: CSVSGGVAKNIQYF
DNA: TGCAGCGTTTCGGGAGGCGTCGCCAAAAACATTCAGTACTTC

V: TRBV9
D: TRBD2
J: TRBJ2-1
size: -
CDR3: CASSMTGTNNEQFF
DNA: TGTGCCAGCAGCATGACCGGGACTAACAATGAGCAGTTCTTC

V: TRBV28
D: -
J: TRBJ2-7
size: -
CDR3: CASSSLLAGRSYEQYF
DNA: TGTGCCAGCAGTTCATTATTGGCAGGAAGGTCCTACGAGCAGTACTTC

V: TRBV28
D: -
J: TRBJ2-1
size: -
CDR3: CASSPSRGRTHNEQFF
DNA: TGTGCCAGCAGTCCCTCTCGGGGGCGAACCCACAATGAGCAGTTCTTC

V: TRBV5-1
D: -
J: TRBJ2-2
size: many
CDR3: CASSLGTSSTGELFF
DNA: TGCGCCAGCAGCTTGGGTACTAGCAGCACCGGGGAGCTGTTTTTT

V: TRBV6-2/TRBV6-3
D: TRBD2
J: TRBJ2-2
size: many
CDR3: CASSWGGVAGELFF
DNA: TGTGCCAGCAGCTGGGGGGGAGTGGCCGGGGAGCTGTTTTTT

V: TRBV6-5
D: TRBD2
J: TRBJ2-1
size: many
CDR3: CASQTLQLAGYNEQFF
DNA: TGTGCCAGCCAAACCCTCCAGCTAGCGGGATACAATGAGCAGTTCTTC

V: TRBV29-1
D: -
J: TRBJ2-7
size: many
CDR3: CSVVGGSLYEQYF
DNA: TGCAGCGTTGTCGGAGGGAGTCTCTACGAGCAGTACTTC

V: TRBV20-1
D: -
J: TRBJ2-7
size: many
CDR3: CSARRDPSYEQYF
DNA: TGCAGTGCCCGCCGGGACCCTTCCTACGAGCAGTACTTC

V: TRBV20-1
D: -
J: TRBJ1-1
size: many
CDR3: CSAREGGGNRVKAEAFF
DNA: TGCAGTGCTAGAGAGGGGGGTGGAAACAGGGTGAAGGCTGAAGCTTTCTTT

V: TRBV9
D: -
J: TRBJ2-5
size: many
CDR3: CASSGILGGETQYF
DNA: TGTGCCAGCAGCGGGATCCTGGGAGGAGAGACCCAGTACTTC

V: TRBV6-1
D: TRBD2
J: TRBJ2-1
size: -
CDR3: CASSGIAGADNEQFF
DNA: TGTGCCAGCAGCGGGATCGCGGGAGCGGACAATGAGCAGTTCTTC

V: TRBV20-1
D: -
J: TRBJ2-5
size: -
CDR3: CSARDMAGSVAETQYF
DNA: TGCAGTGCTAGAGATATGGCAGGGTCCGTAGCGGAGACCCAGTACTTC

V: TRBV5-4
D: -
J: TRBJ1-2
size: -
CDR3: CASSLVGWQGGYTF
DNA: TGTGCCAGCAGCTTGGTGGGGTGGCAAGGCGGCTACACCTTC

V: TRBV19
D: -
J: TRBJ1-2
size: many
CDR3: CASSVSLLDGYTF
DNA: -

V: TRBV24-1
D: -
J: TRBJ2-7
size: -
CDR3: CATSDPTRPYEQYF
DNA: TGTGCCACCAGTGACCCGACACGGCCCTACGAGCAGTACTTC

V: TRBV29-1
D: TRBD1
J: TRBJ2-5
size: few
CDR3: CSVLQGAETQYF
DNA: TGCAGCGTCCTACAGGGGGCAGAGACCCAGTACTTC

V: TRBV20-1
D: -
J: TRBJ2-4
size: many
CDR3: CSPGAKNIQYF
DNA: TGCAGTCCTGGCGCCAAAAACATTCAGTACTTC

V: TRBV18
D: -
J: TRBJ2-7
size: -
CDR3: CASSPRRELPYEQYF
DNA: TGTGCCAGCTCACCAAGGAGGGAGTTACCCTACGAGCAGTACTTC

V: TRBV5-1
D: TRBD2
J: TRBJ2-7
size: many
CDR3: CASSLVAGGREQYF
DNA: TGCGCCAGCAGCTTGGTAGCGGGAGGGCGCGAGCAGTACTTC

V: TRBV28
D: TRBD2
J: TRBJ2-7
size: -
CDR3: CASSPTGTTYEQYF
DNA: TGTGCCAGCAGCCCTACCGGGACTACCTACGAGCAGTACTTC

V: TRBV20-1
D: -
J: TRBJ1-1
size: many
CDR3: CSARGVSTEAFF
DNA: TGCAGTGCTAGGGGGGTGAGCACTGAAGCTTTCTTT

V: TRBV6-6
D: -
J: TRBJ2-1
size: few
CDR3: CASSEVTLGEQFF
DNA: TGTGCCAGCAGTGAGGTAACCCTCGGTGAGCAGTTCTTC

V: TRBV3-1
D: -
J: TRBJ2-3
size: -
CDR3: CASSQERAGDTQYF
DNA: TGTGCCAGCAGCCAAGAACGAGCGGGAGATACGCAGTATTTT